This T cell receptor (beta chain) was sequenced during a study of CD8 T cells in ankylosing spondylitis (dated by TCRdb to about 2017). Looking at the study overall: To find TCR variants linked to disease, the study profiled T cell receptor beta repertoires in ankylosing spondylitis patients and healthy donors. The whole study cohort included 108 healthy donors and 25 ankylosing spondylitis patients. Peripheral blood was sampled, and synovial fluid was also collected from ankylosing spondylitis patients.

This clonotype has a handful of counts. Its antigen remains unidentified. Base quality data are lacking; no much larger clone is found one base away. General conclusions and limits of the study: The disease-linked clones were reported as significantly enriched in matched synovial fluid samples from ankylosing spondylitis patients. Some motif variants had previously been reported in the synovial fluid and blood of reactive arthritis patients, which suggests shared mechanisms of disease initiation. Blood from ankylosing spondylitis patients appeared to be characterized by a TCR beta motif composed of about eight highly homologous amino acid variants. The disease-linked clones had a CD8+ phenotype and were found at relatively low frequencies in peripheral blood.

The sequencer was an Illumina HiSeq 2500. Quantitative 5'-RACE with molecular barcodes was the method used to prepare the TCR beta libraries. For the original study's pipeline: To identify disease-linked TCR variants, a new computational method was used, one built on a probabilistic model of VDJ rearrangement. The public reads were reprocessed in TCRdb via fastp at Q25 and MiXCR, keeping in-frame beta chains. Rows matching on CDR3 protein sequence are summarized as one entry with the most common DNA and genes. In this record, the V and J calls reflect TCRdb's handling and not the investigators' own analysis. The sample table records about 800,000 distinct CDR3 sequences; about 11% of these occur just once. The ten largest clones represent around 0.51% of the sample. The germline V and J ends show losses of 6 bases and 3 bases respectively, and no gene match explains 4 bases of the junction. Taken from cysteine to phenylalanine, the CDR3 has 14 residues. Kept here is only the CDR3 DNA, which spans 42 bases and is read in frame from base 1.

Recombination connected TRBV12-3 or TRBV12-4 to TRBJ1-4, and 7 bases in between align with TRBD1. The source of this sequence is a male donor with ankylosing spondylitis. The sequenced material came from blood, either unsorted or a sorted T cell fraction (not recorded which). This receptor carries the CDR3 CASSQDRPNEKLFF. The DNA sequence is TGTGCCAGCAGCCAGGACAGGCCTAATGAAAAACTGTTTTTT.